These T cell receptor beta chains were read from a single sample in a study of blood T cell repertoires in COVID-19. Profiled with immunoSEQ multiplex PCR; TCRdb holds only in-frame clones, not every one. The sample holds approximately 210,000 clones, about nine tenths seen once. The sample comprised peripheral blood. The receptors were sampled from a man younger than 45 who had recovered from COVID-19. CDR3s leave out the opening cysteine and the closing phenylalanine or tryptophan. D genes are given only for firm matches.

j_call: TRBJ1-1; d_call: TRBD1; v_call: TRBV5-1; cdr3_aa: ASSAGGVNTEAF
j_call: TRBJ2-5; d_call: TRBD2; v_call: TRBV5-1; cdr3_aa: ASSLAIAGGQETQY
j_call: TRBJ2-3; d_call: -; v_call: TRBV5-1; cdr3_aa: ASTLGGLRTDTQY
j_call: TRBJ1-1; d_call: -; v_call: TRBV28; cdr3_aa: ASSSWNTEAF
j_call: TRBJ1-4; d_call: -; v_call: TRBV3-1/TRBV3-2; cdr3_aa: ATKQSPNEKLF
j_call: TRBJ1-4; d_call: -; v_call: TRBV30; cdr3_aa: AWSLREKLF
j_call: TRBJ1-2; d_call: -; v_call: TRBV5-1; cdr3_aa: ASSLGTAQYGYT
j_call: TRBJ2-2; d_call: -; v_call: TRBV6-6; cdr3_aa: ASCLAENTGELF
j_call: TRBJ1-5; d_call: -; v_call: TRBV19; cdr3_aa: ASSRRGGGPGRDQPQH
j_call: TRBJ2-5; d_call: TRBD1; v_call: TRBV6-5; cdr3_aa: ASRTGGQETQY
j_call: TRBJ2-1; d_call: TRBD2; v_call: TRBV11-2; cdr3_aa: ASSILRAGGFYNEQF
j_call: TRBJ1-1; d_call: -; v_call: TRBV11-1; cdr3_aa: ASSARGGTEAF
j_call: TRBJ1-6; d_call: TRBD1; v_call: TRBV7-4; cdr3_aa: ASSLAGQGASIGRTYSPLH
j_call: TRBJ2-3; d_call: TRBD1; v_call: TRBV3-1/TRBV3-2; cdr3_aa: ASSAQGGTDTQY
j_call: TRBJ1-5; d_call: TRBD1; v_call: TRBV15; cdr3_aa: ATSRAEAGTGNWGNQPQH
j_call: TRBJ2-7; d_call: -; v_call: TRBV6-1; cdr3_aa: ASSETRDYEQY
j_call: TRBJ2-2; d_call: -; v_call: TRBV5-6; cdr3_aa: ASSLSSRVKDGELF
j_call: TRBJ2-3; d_call: TRBD2; v_call: TRBV6-2/TRBV6-3; cdr3_aa: ASSFSRLAGGADTQY
j_call: TRBJ2-3; d_call: TRBD2; v_call: TRBV30; cdr3_aa: AFSGGAADTQY
j_call: TRBJ1-2; d_call: -; v_call: TRBV6-1; cdr3_aa: ASSEFSPGGYT
j_call: TRBJ2-4; d_call: TRBD1; v_call: TRBV19; cdr3_aa: ATMYRGLSKNIQY
j_call: TRBJ1-2; d_call: TRBD1; v_call: TRBV6-5; cdr3_aa: ASLRSDRASDGYT